Following are 30 T cell receptor beta chains from one sample sequenced in a study of PD-1 blockade in mismatch repair-deficient tumors. TCRdb's table, derived via immunoSEQ multiplex PCR, lists solely in-frame clones and lacks some. The sample shows over 100,000 clones, about 74% of them seen only once. The specimen was peripheral blood, collected more than 58 weeks after starting pembrolizumab. The receptors were sampled from an adult with mismatch repair-deficient cancer.

The chain is built from TRBV5-1 and TRBJ1-3; 8 bases are shared with TRBD1. The CDR3 is 15 amino acids. The V gene's germline CDR1 is SGHRS and CDR2 YFSETQ. Trimming cost V 4 bases and J 0 bases; bases outside gene matches: 3. Written as DNA, the CDR3 is TGCGCCAGCAGCGTCGACAGGGGCTCTGGAAACACCATATATTTT. It encodes CASSVDRGSGNTIYF.

The chain couples TRBV6-1 to TRBJ2-7; possibly TRBD2 for D (6 bases). There are 14 residues in the CDR3. The V end lost 1 base, the J end lost 6 bases, and 13 bases lay between the germline ends. In germline, CDR1 is MNHNS, CDR2 SASEGT. The CDR3 nucleotides read TGTGCCAGCAGTGAAGGCGGGATAGGGGTCGAGCAGTACTTC. It encodes CASSEGGIGVEQYF.

This sequence joins TRBV7-2 and TRBJ2-7; D is possibly TRBD1 (5 bases). Germline V gene sequence: CDR1 SGHTA, CDR2 FQGNSA. This CDR3 is 16 amino acids long. V lost 0 bases and J 4 bases, leaving 16 bases between the germline ends. For the CDR3, the DNA is TGTGCCAGCAGCTTAGCGGAAGGGGAAGAAGCATACGAGCAGTACTTC. The encoded protein is CASSLAEGEEAYEQYF.

V and J are TRBV19 and TRBJ1-3; D possibly corresponds to TRBD1 (5 bases). This CDR3 has 14 residues. The germline V and J ends were trimmed by 4 bases and 7 bases, with 14 bases remaining between them. Germline CDR1 reads LNHDA; CDR2 reads SQIVND (reference sequence). For the CDR3, the DNA is TGTGCCAGTAGTACCCGTTCGGGGCCCAACACCATATATTTT. Translated, it gives CASSTRSGPNTIYF.

J is TRBJ2-7 and V is TRBV27; D is unresolved. CDR1 and CDR2 from the germline V gene are MNHEY and SMNVEV (reference sequence). V lost 6 bases and J 0 bases, leaving 12 bases between the germline ends. The CDR3 extends over 14 amino acids. The CDR3 nucleotides read TGTGCCAGCAGCCCCCGGCGGTACTCCTACGAGCAGTACTTC. It yields the protein CASSPRRYSYEQYF.

V usage is TRBV5-4 and J usage is TRBJ2-3; 10 nucleotides align to TRBD2. This CDR3 has 17 residues. Losses at the gene ends were 3 bases for V and 0 bases for J; bases not matched to a gene: 7. Germline CDR1 SGHNT, CDR2 YYREEE (reference sequence). In DNA, the CDR3 is TGTGCCAGCAGCTGGGGTGGACTAGCGGCTAGCACAGATACGCAGTATTTT. Translated: CASSWGGLAASTDTQYF.

The table lists this clone with a count of one. The genes are TRBV7-3 and TRBJ2-1, with 8 bases matching TRBD2. Unmatched junction bases numbered 11, after V lost 5 bases and J lost 2 bases. The CDR3 is 17 residues long. In germline, CDR1 is SGHTA, CDR2 FQGTGA. The CDR3 protein is CASSVNPGLDAYNEQFF. In DNA form, the CDR3 reads TGTGCCAGCAGCGTAAATCCGGGACTAGATGCCTACAATGAGCAGTTCTTC. The full variable domain, rest sourced from reference TRBV7-3 and TRBJ2-1, is GAGVSQTPSNKVTEKGKYVELRCDPISGHTALYWYRQSLGQGPEFLIYFQGTGAADDSGLPNDRFFAVRPEGSVSTLKIQRTERGDSAVYLCASSVNPGLDAYNEQFFGPGTRLTVL.

This clone has a single count. The CDR3 spells CASSFRGASSYEQYF. The DNA of the CDR3 is TGTGCCAGCAGTTTTCGCGGGGCCAGCTCCTACGAGCAGTACTTC. The chain joins TRBV27 to TRBJ2-7, with D tentatively TRBD2 (6 bases). The germline V gene encodes CDR1 MNHEY and CDR2 SMNVEV (reference sequence). CDR3 length equals 15 residues. Trimming took 3 bases from V and 0 from J, leaving 12 bases between them.

The chain carries TRBV29-1 and TRBJ1-2; D is unclear. The CDR3 totals 11 residues. Trimming pared 5 bases from V and 6 bases from J, leaving 10 bases between. Germline V gene sequence: CDR1 SQVTM, CDR2 ANQGSEA. The CDR3 DNA sequence: TGCAGCGTTTACGGGGAGGATGGCTACACCTTC. Its protein product is CSVYGEDGYTF.

The chain has TRBV19 and TRBJ1-4, with TRBD1 as a possible D gene (6 bases). CDR1 and CDR2 (germline): LNHDA, SQIVND (reference sequence). The CDR3 totals 14 residues. Trimming pared 4 bases from V and 4 bases from J, leaving 10 bases between. The CDR3 DNA follows: TGTGCCAGTAGTACCCGACAGGATAATGAAAAACTGTTTTTT. Amino acids: CASSTRQDNEKLFF.

V gene TRBV7-3 combines with J gene TRBJ2-7; D may be TRBD2 (6 bases). The CDR3 sequence is 18 residues long. The germline gives CDR1 SGHTA, CDR2 FQGTGA. The V end lost 3 bases, the J end lost 7 bases, and 28 bases lay between the germline ends. This chain's CDR3 is CASSFNRGKRTYRIEQYF. CDR3 nucleotides: TGTGCCAGCAGCTTCAATCGGGGGAAGCGGACCTATCGAATTGAGCAGTACTTC.

The chain carries TRBV6-6 and TRBJ1-2; no reliable D call. This CDR3 comprises 11 residues. Germline CDR1 reads MNHNY; CDR2 reads SVGAGI (reference sequence). The germline V and J ends were trimmed by 10 bases and 6 bases, with 12 bases remaining between them. The CDR3 loop is CATYGSNGYTF. CDR3 DNA: TGTGCCACTTACGGGTCTAATGGCTACACCTTC.

There are a few counts of this clone. The chain couples TRBV19 to TRBJ1-5, with 10 positions matching TRBD1. CDR3 length equals 13 residues. Trimming took 8 bases from V and 7 from J; bases not matched to a gene: 5. In germline, CDR1 is LNHDA, CDR2 SQIVND (reference sequence). The CDR3 region has the DNA TGTGCCAGTGGGACAGGGGAACGCCAGCCCCAGCATTTT. It yields the protein CASGTGERQPQHF. Drawing the rest from reference TRBV19 and TRBJ1-5, the complete variable domain is DGGITQSPKYLFRKEGQNVTLSCEQNLNHDAMYWYRQDPGQGLRLIYYSQIVNDFQKGDIAEGYSVSREKKESFPLTVTSAQKNPTAFYLCASGTGERQPQHFGDGTRLSIL.

A remark on this clone: Other DNA sequences of this sample code for an identical CDR3. This chain connects TRBV18 to TRBJ2-3; the D is unclear. This CDR3 region has 11 residues. Germline V gene sequence: CDR1 KGHSH, CDR2 LQKENI. The V end was cut by 3 bases, the J end by 2 bases, with 0 bases between. CDR3 protein: CASSPTDTQYF. CDR3 DNA: TGTGCCAGCTCACCCACAGATACGCAGTATTTT.

The V call is TRBV4-2, the J call TRBJ1-5; D is undetermined. The CDR3 is made up of 14 amino acids. Per germline, CDR1 LGHNA and CDR2 YNFKEQ. Between the trimmed V and J ends, which lost 5 bases and 3 bases, there was a span of 11 bases. The DNA of the CDR3 is TGTGCCAGCAGCTTGAACGGCGTCAATCAGCCCCAGCATTTT. The encoded protein is CASSLNGVNQPQHF.

V is TRBV19 and J is TRBJ1-2; 7 positions match TRBD1. The CDR3 runs to 14 residues. Germline CDR1 LNHDA, CDR2 SQIVND (reference sequence). J gave up 0 bases and V 3 bases, and 1 base lay outside the gene matches. CDR3 DNA sequence: TGTGCCAGTAGTATGGGGACAGCTAACTATGGCTACACCTTC. This codes for CASSMGTANYGYTF. The variable domain in full, completed from reference TRBV19 and TRBJ1-2, reads DGGITQSPKYLFRKEGQNVTLSCEQNLNHDAMYWYRQDPGQGLRLIYYSQIVNDFQKGDIAEGYSVSREKKESFPLTVTSAQKNPTAFYLCASSMGTANYGYTFGSGTRLTVV.

This chain connects TRBV7-9 to TRBJ2-7, with 9 bases identical to TRBD2. Losses at the gene ends were 1 base for V and 3 bases for J; bases not matched to a gene: 7. The CDR3 extends over 16 amino acids. Germline assignment: CDR1 SEHNR and CDR2 FQNEAQ (reference sequence). The CDR3 reads CASSLGPSGTVYEQYF. The CDR3 DNA sequence: TGTGCCAGCAGCTTAGGCCCTAGCGGGACGGTCTACGAGCAGTACTTC.

Written as DNA, the CDR3 is TGTGCCAGCAGTTATCGTATCGGGACTGAAGCTTTCTTT. It codes for CASSYRIGTEAFF. The genes are TRBV27 and TRBJ1-1; D is unresolved. V dropped 4 bases and J dropped 5 bases, with 11 bases sitting between them. The germline CDR1 and CDR2 sequences are MNHEY and SMNVEV (reference sequence). The CDR3 contains 13 residues.

This clone was picked up one time. The rearrangement links TRBV6-6 to TRBJ2-7, with D perhaps matching TRBD1 (6 bases). This CDR3 region has 14 residues. V was trimmed by 4 bases and J by 1 base, leaving 11 bases between them. The germline V gene encodes CDR1 MNHNY and CDR2 SVGAGI (reference sequence). This chain's CDR3 is CASSFLTGSYEQYF. The CDR3 nucleotides read TGTGCCAGCAGTTTTTTGACAGGATCCTACGAGCAGTACTTC.

The chain joins TRBV15 to TRBJ1-2; D is undetermined. Germline V gene data show CDR1 as LNHNV and CDR2 as YYDKDF (reference sequence). Trimming stripped 1 base from V and 3 bases from J, with 9 bases between. This CDR3 is 14 amino acids long. The CDR3 protein is CATSRGGDDYGYTF. CDR3 nucleotide sequence: TGTGCCACCAGCAGAGGCGGGGATGACTATGGCTACACCTTC.

In this sample, this clone turned up a few times. The chain joins TRBV27 to TRBJ2-7; 10 nucleotides match TRBD1. The CDR3 has 15 residues. The J segment lost 3 bases and the V segment lost 0 bases, leaving 2 bases of the junction unmatched. Germline V gene lookup returns CDR1 MNHEY and CDR2 SMNVEV (reference sequence). CDR3 region: CASSLSRTGGYEQYF. CDR3 nucleotides: TGTGCCAGCAGTTTATCCCGGACAGGGGGCTACGAGCAGTACTTC.

This clone was picked up many times. The rearrangement uses TRBV29-1 and TRBJ2-7; D call uncertain. Germline V gene sequence: CDR1 SQVTM, CDR2 ANQGSEA. Trimming cost V 2 bases and J 3 bases, with 8 bases left between them. The CDR3 sequence is 12 residues long. DNA of the CDR3: TGCAGCGTTGAAATAGGTCGCTACGAGCAGTACTTC. Amino acid sequence: CSVEIGRYEQYF.

The chain is built from TRBV11-3 and TRBJ1-1, with a possible D match to TRBD1 (6 bases). The ends were cut back, 4 bases at V and 8 bases at J, with 8 bases in the middle. The CDR3 spans 11 residues. Germline CDR1 SGHNT, CDR2 YENEEA. In nucleotides, the CDR3 is TGTGCCAGCAGCTCAGGGGAAGAAGCTTTCTTT. It is translated as CASSSGEEAFF.

This clone was recorded only once. The J gene is TRBJ1-1, the V gene TRBV7-9; 9 bases fit TRBD1. This CDR3 comprises 16 residues. Germline V gene data show CDR1 as SEHNR and CDR2 as FQNEAQ (reference sequence). V lost 4 bases, J lost 1 base, and 7 bases stayed unmatched. Here the CDR3 reads CASSSTGGQGNTEAFF. The CDR3 nucleotides read TGTGCCAGCAGCTCAACAGGGGGCCAGGGGAACACTGAAGCTTTCTTT.

The rearrangement links TRBV19 to TRBJ1-1; maybe TRBD1 (5 bases). CDR3 length equals 14 residues. The germline V gene has CDR1 LNHDA and CDR2 SQIVND (reference sequence). The ends were cut back, 6 bases at V and 0 bases at J, with 11 bases in the middle. CDR3 sequence reads: CASRFQGVNTEAFF. In DNA form, the CDR3 reads TGTGCCAGTAGGTTTCAGGGCGTGAACACTGAAGCTTTCTTT.

This clone was detected a few times. At one boundary the junction diverges from the germline segment, which might be a read error. V is TRBV11-2 and J is TRBJ1-5; tentatively, D is TRBD1 (6 bases). Germline CDR1 reads SGHAT; CDR2 reads FQNNGV. The CDR3 consists of 13 residues. CDR3 sequence: CASSLEGDQPQHF. The DNA of the CDR3 is TGTGCCAGCAGCCTAGAGGGGGATCAGCCCCAGCATTTT.

This rearrangement joins TRBV2 to TRBJ2-7; 7 bases are shared with TRBD1. With 8 bases clipped from V and 2 bases from J, the junction kept 21 bases outside the gene matches. The CDR3 extends over 18 amino acids. Germline CDR1 and CDR2: SNHLY and FYNNEI. DNA for the CDR3: TGTGCCAGCGCCTACGGGACAGACACCCGGGACCACGCCTACGAGCAGTACTTC. Its protein is CASAYGTDTRDHAYEQYF.

CDR3 region: CASSSYSAGGDGYTF. CDR3 nucleotide sequence: TGCGCCAGCAGCTCCTACTCGGCAGGGGGCGATGGCTACACCTTC. The chain has TRBV5-1 and TRBJ1-2; TRBD1 aligns across 8 bases. Trimming removed 3 bases from V and 6 bases from J; junction bases left unmatched: 10. This CDR3 region has 15 residues. Germline-derived CDR1 and CDR2 are SGHRS and YFSETQ.

This chain connects TRBV9 to TRBJ1-2; D perhaps matches TRBD1 (5 bases). The CDR3 contains 13 residues. Germline CDR1 and CDR2: SGDLS and YYNGEE. Trimming removed 4 bases at V and 3 bases at J, with 10 bases between. The CDR3 DNA sequence: TGTGCCAGCAGCCCCGACAGTTACTATGGCTACACCTTC. Its translation: CASSPDSYYGYTF.

The J gene is TRBJ2-2, the V gene TRBV5-1; a possible D gene is TRBD1 (5 bases). V was trimmed by 0 bases and J by 4 bases, leaving 10 bases between them. Per the germline V gene, CDR1 is SGHRS and CDR2 is YFSETQ. The CDR3 totals 15 residues. This CDR3 reads CASSLGQGTTGELFF. The CDR3, as DNA: TGCGCCAGCAGCTTGGGTCAGGGTACCACCGGGGAGCTGTTTTTT.